This TCR beta chain is from a study of identical twins. TCRdb re-called the 5' RACE reads through MiXCR, storing one row per CDR3 protein. The sample records approximately 1.8 million distinct CDR3 sequences, 25% to 35% being singletons. The germline gives CDR1 ENHRY, CDR2 SYGVKD. Trimming cost V 6 bases and J 8 bases, with 16 bases left between them. CDR3 length: 13 residues. This clonotype was found a few times. The sequence came from a newborn girl in good health. The chain uses TRBV10-3 and TRBJ1-1; D possibly corresponds to TRBD1 (5 bases). The sequencing sample was made of cord blood. In DNA, the CDR3 is TGTGCCATCAGATCACCTATAGACAGCGAAGCTTTCTTT. Its protein is CAIRSPIDSEAFF.